What follows are 14 T cell receptor beta chains derived from one specimen sequenced in a study of TET2 disruption in CD19-targeted CAR T cells. Documented treatment: autologous CTL019 cells: CD19 CAR with 4-1BB and CD3 zeta domains. Measured with immunoSEQ multiplex PCR; TCRdb has only the in-frame clones, and not every one. This sample's table reports about 26,000 clones. These receptors lack a known antigen. Source: CD8- CAR+ T cells sorted from cultured blood T cells, taken for CD19 CAR T cell therapy. The subset here: CD8-negative CAR-positive T cells from the infusion product. These TCRs come from a man between 65 and 85 years old with chronic lymphocytic leukemia.

Points on this clone: The CDR3 goes on 3 residues after the read ends, and that part is filled in from the germline J gene. The chain couples TRBV5-6 to TRBJ1-2; the D gene is possibly TRBD1 (5 bases). Germline CDR1 and CDR2: SGHDT and YYEEEE. This CDR3 is built from 14 residues. This chain's CDR3 is CASSTGTSWETYTF. The CDR3 DNA, read in part, is TGTGCCAGCAGCACCGGGACTAGCTGGGAAACC.

A remark on this clone: The read falls 3 residues short of the CDR3 end, and the missing part is taken from the germline J gene. This chain connects TRBV5-1 to TRBJ1-4; TRBD1 aligns across 12 bases. The CDR3 length is 17 residues. V dropped 4 bases and J dropped 5; count of bases not matched to a gene: 9. The V gene's germline CDR1 is SGHRS and CDR2 YFSETQ. The CDR3: CASSPGTGGGGNEKLFF. Partial CDR3 DNA: TGCGCCAGCAGCCCCGGGACAGGGGGCGGAGGAAATGAAAAA.

Comments on this clone: Coverage ceases 3 residues before the CDR3 finishes, and the germline J gene fills in the end. V gene TRBV7-9 combines with J gene TRBJ2-4; D might be TRBD1 (6 bases). This CDR3 region has 13 residues. Germline CDR1 is SEHNR and CDR2 is FQNEAQ (reference sequence). Here the CDR3 reads CASSPQGSYGQYF. The sequenced part of the CDR3 DNA is TGTGCCAGCAGCCCCCAGGGGAGCTATGGT. The full variable domain, rest sourced from reference TRBV7-9 and TRBJ2-4, is DTGVSQNPRHKITKRGQNVTFRCDPISEHNRLYWYRQTLGQGPEFLTYFQNEAQLEKSRLLSDRFSAERPKGSFSTLEIQRTEQGDSAMYLCASSPQGSYGQYFGAGTRLSVL.

As regards this clone: The observed sequence ends 3 residues before the CDR3 terminus, with the missing tail filled in from the germline J gene. The chain uses TRBV7-3 and TRBJ2-5, with a tentative D call TRBD2 (7 bases). CDR3 size: 16 residues. Germline values: CDR1 SGHTA, CDR2 FQGTGA. Deletions cut 1 base from V and 1 base from J, with 13 bases between. CDR3 DNA (partial): TGTGCCAGCAGCTTAAACGGGGGGCCTTCCCAAGAGACC. Protein product: CASSLNGGPSQET. The whole CDR3 sequence reads CASSLNGGPSQETQYF.

Notes on this clone: Coverage ceases 3 residues before the CDR3 finishes, and the germline J gene fills in the end. This rearrangement joins TRBV19 to TRBJ2-1; D is perhaps TRBD2 (6 bases). With 0 bases removed from V and 2 bases from J, the gap between germline ends came to 11 bases. Germline V gives CDR1 LNHDA, CDR2 SQIVND (reference sequence). This CDR3 spans 16 amino acids. The covered CDR3 bases are TGTGCCAGTAGTATAGATAAGGCGGGGACCTACAATGAG. It specifies CASSIDKAGTYNE. The whole CDR3 is CASSIDKAGTYNEQFF.

Points on this clone: The DNA ends 3 residues before the CDR3 does, and the rest of the CDR3 is filled in from the germline J gene. The chain is built from TRBV14 and TRBJ2-5; the D gene is possibly TRBD2 (6 bases). The V and J ends lost 8 bases and 4 bases respectively, with 11 bases between them. This CDR3 spans 12 amino acids. Germline lookup yields CDR1 SGHDN and CDR2 FVKESK. Here the CDR3 reads CASGGHGETQYF. The sequenced part of the CDR3 DNA is TGTGCCAGCGGAGGGCACGGAGAGACC.

CDR3 loop: CASRALGLLSYNEQFF. The covered CDR3 bases are TGCGCCAGCAGGGCCCTGGGACTCCTCTCCTACAATGAG. The V gene is TRBV10-2, the J gene TRBJ2-1, with D maybe TRBD2 (6 bases). The read terminates 3 residues before the CDR3 end, so the remaining end is supplied by the germline J gene. Trimming took off 6 bases at V and 0 bases at J, with 15 bases between the two ends. Germline assignment: CDR1 WSHSY and CDR2 SAAADI. The CDR3 sequence is 16 residues long.

As concerns this clone: The read terminates 3 residues ahead of where the CDR3 ends, so the germline J gene completes it. Other DNA sequences in the same sample also yield this CDR3. V usage is TRBV7-9 and J usage is TRBJ1-2, with 8 nucleotides matching TRBD1. The germline gives CDR1 SEHNR, CDR2 FQNEAQ (reference sequence). This CDR3 has 14 residues. CDR3: CASRSDRETDTYTF. CDR3 DNA (partial): TGTGCCAGCAGGTCGGACAGGGAGACAGATACC.

Of note for this clone: The read ends 3 residues before the CDR3 terminus; that terminus is restored from the germline J gene. The rearrangement joins TRBV7-2 to TRBJ1-2; tentatively, D is TRBD1 (5 bases). CDR3 length: 15 amino acids. CDR1 SGHTA and CDR2 FQGNSA come from the germline V gene. The CDR3: CASSSVAGGGGTYTF. The sequenced CDR3 bases are TGTGCCAGCAGCTCCGTAGCGGGGGGGGGAGGTACC. The full variable domain, its missing parts supplied by reference TRBV7-2 and TRBJ1-2, is GAGVSQSPSNKVTEKGKDVELRCDPISGHTALYWYRQSLGQGLEFLIYFQGNSAPDKSGLPSDRFSAERTGGSVSTLTIQRTQQEDSAVYLCASSSVAGGGGTYTFGSGTRLTVV.

Points on this clone: Coverage ceases 3 residues before the CDR3 finishes, and the germline J gene fills in the end. J is TRBJ2-5 and V is TRBV11-2, with a tentative D call TRBD1 (5 bases). CDR1 is SGHAT, CDR2 FQNNGV, per germline. The CDR3 covers 13 residues. Trimming took 5 bases from V and 5 from J, leaving 12 bases between them. CDR3 loop: CASSAGPGETQYF. CDR3 DNA, as far as it was read: TGTGCCAGCAGCGCAGGACCAGGGGAGACC.

Its frequency marks this clone as medium-sized. The read finishes 3 residues shy of the CDR3 end, and the germline J gene is used to complete it. This rearrangement joins TRBV12-3 or TRBV12-4 to TRBJ2-7; 10 bases fit TRBD1. This CDR3 has 13 residues. V shed 5 bases, J shed 5 bases, and the junction held 3 bases outside the gene matches. The sequenced CDR3 bases are TGTGCCAGCAGTCGGGGGACAGGGGACGAG. The encoded protein is CASSRGTGDE. Given in full, the CDR3 is CASSRGTGDEQYF.

About this clone: The DNA ends 3 residues before the CDR3 does, and the rest of the CDR3 is filled in from the germline J gene. The chain is built from TRBV5-8 and TRBJ2-5, with 7 positions matching TRBD2. Germline CDR1 is SGHTS and CDR2 is YDEGEE. Trimming removed 7 bases from V and 2 bases from J; junction bases left unmatched: 11. This CDR3 contains 15 residues. The CDR3 is CASLFRGAGQETQYF. The sequenced CDR3 bases are TGTGCCAGCCTCTTTCGGGGAGCGGGGCAAGAGACC.

Of note for this clone: Coverage ceases 3 residues before the CDR3 finishes, and the germline J gene fills in the end. The rearrangement links TRBV7-9 to TRBJ1-2, with 7 bases fitting TRBD1. In germline, CDR1 is SEHNR, CDR2 FQNEAQ (reference sequence). The CDR3 has 14 amino acids. This chain's CDR3 is CASSSEDRTYDYTF. The covered CDR3 bases are TGTGCCAGCAGCTCAGAGGACAGGACCTACGAC. The full variable domain, with the rest looked up from reference TRBV7-9 and TRBJ1-2, is DTGVSQNPRHKITKRGQNVTFRCDPISEHNRLYWYRQTLGQGPEFLTYFQNEAQLEKSRLLSDRFSAERPKGSFSTLEIQRTEQGDSAMYLCASSSEDRTYDYTFGSGTRLTVV.

About this clone itself: The observed sequence ends 3 residues before the CDR3 terminus, with the missing tail filled in from the germline J gene. The genes are TRBV27 and TRBJ1-5; D ambiguous. The CDR3 has 14 residues. Per the germline V gene, CDR1 is MNHEY and CDR2 is SMNVEV (reference sequence). Trimming shortened V by 2 bases and J by 4 bases, and 9 bases separated the two germline ends. The CDR3 spells CASSLEAWNQPQHF. The covered CDR3 bases are TGTGCCAGCAGTTTAGAGGCATGGAATCAGCCC.